Listed below are T cell receptor beta chains from one sample, sequenced in a study of T cells expressing NK-cell markers. From its re-call of the 5' RACE reads, TCRdb lists each CDR3 protein once, without DNA. The sample's table shows over 200,000 distinct CDR3 sequences. The sequenced sample was blood T cells: a sorted CD56 or NKG2C T cell subset, CD4+ or CD8+ T cells, or bulk PBMC T cells (not recorded which). All receptors come from a man between 18 and 35 years old in good health. Each CDR3 is given with its conserved first and last residue.

J,V,CDR3
TRBJ2-3,TRBV27,CASSSMRFRDTDTQYF
TRBJ2-4,TRBV20-1,CSARGSGGENIQYF
TRBJ2-7,TRBV20-1,CSATDRFYEQYF
TRBJ1-1,TRBV6-5,CASSYGQLNTEAFF
TRBJ1-5,TRBV20-1,CSARTVLGQPQHF
TRBJ2-7,TRBV27,CASRALGGGNVQYF
TRBJ2-1,TRBV20-1,CSARDGTDAEQFF
TRBJ2-1,TRBV7-8,CASSLRQGPNEQFF
TRBJ2-5,TRBV9,CASSVGSRAAQETQYF
TRBJ2-3,TRBV19,CASSSGLAGRDTQYF